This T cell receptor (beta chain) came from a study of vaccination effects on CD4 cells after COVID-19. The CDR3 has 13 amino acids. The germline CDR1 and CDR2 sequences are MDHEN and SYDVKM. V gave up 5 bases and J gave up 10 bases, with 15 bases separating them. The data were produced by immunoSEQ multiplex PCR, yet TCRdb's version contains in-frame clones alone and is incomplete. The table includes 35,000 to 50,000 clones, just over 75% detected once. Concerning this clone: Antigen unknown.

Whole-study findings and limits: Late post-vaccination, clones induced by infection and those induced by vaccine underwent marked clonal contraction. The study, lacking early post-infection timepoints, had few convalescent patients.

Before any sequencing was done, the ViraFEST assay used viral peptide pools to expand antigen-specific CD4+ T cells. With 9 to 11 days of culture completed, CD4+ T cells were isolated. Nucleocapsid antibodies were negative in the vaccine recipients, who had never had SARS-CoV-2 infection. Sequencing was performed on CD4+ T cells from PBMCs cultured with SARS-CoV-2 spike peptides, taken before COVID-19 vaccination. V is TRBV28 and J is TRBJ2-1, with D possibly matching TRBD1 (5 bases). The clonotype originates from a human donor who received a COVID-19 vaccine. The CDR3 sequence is CASSQLRAGEQFF. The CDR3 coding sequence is TGTGCCAGCAGTCAACTCAGGGCTGGGGAGCAGTTCTTC.